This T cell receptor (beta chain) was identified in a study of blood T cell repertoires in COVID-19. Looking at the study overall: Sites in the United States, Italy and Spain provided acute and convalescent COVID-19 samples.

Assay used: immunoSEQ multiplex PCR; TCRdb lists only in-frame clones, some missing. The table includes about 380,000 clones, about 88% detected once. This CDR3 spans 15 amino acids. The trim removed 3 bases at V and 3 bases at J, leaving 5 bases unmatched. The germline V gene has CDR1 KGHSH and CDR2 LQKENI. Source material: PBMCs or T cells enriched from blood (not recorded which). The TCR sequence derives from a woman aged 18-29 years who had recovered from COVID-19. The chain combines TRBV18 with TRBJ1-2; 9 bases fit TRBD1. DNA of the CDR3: TGTGCCAGCTCACCCGGGACAGGGTTCTACTATGGCTACACCTTC. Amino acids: CASSPGTGFYYGYTF.